This T cell receptor (beta chain) was observed in a study of T cell repertoires in cytomegalovirus infection. For the study at large: CMV infection plus the matching HLA type was flagged by public TCR beta signatures.

The study, taken as a whole, reports: Using cumulative public TCR beta family frequency, the authors identified those who carried CMV together with the relevant HLA. There were HLA-C-restricted CMV-specific TCR beta clonotypes dominating the ex vivo response.

In its sample, this clonotype was seen many times. No antigen is known for it. The CDR3 is 14 amino acids. Per germline, CDR1 SGHNT and CDR2 YYREEE (reference sequence). Trimming took off 4 bases at V and 5 bases at J, with 15 bases between the two ends. TCRdb reanalysed the reads using MiXCR and keeps one entry per CDR3 protein. The sample lists 450,000 to 600,000 distinct CDR3 sequences; 11% were seen once. The source material was PBMCs. The TCR originated in a human donor in good health (CMV status not recorded). Some clones in this sample may be carry-over from other donors' samples. This chain links TRBV5-4 with TRBJ2-5; possibly TRBD2 for D (5 bases). The CDR3 nucleotides read TGTGCCAGCAGCCTGAGAGGCGGGCTGGAGACCCAGTACTTC. Amino acids: CASSLRGGLETQYF.